These 27 T cell receptor beta chains share one sample of origin, sequenced in a study of blood T cell repertoires in COVID-19. TCRdb keeps only in-frame clones here, not all; method: immunoSEQ multiplex PCR. The sample consists of some 320,000 clones, 70% to 90% of them appearing once. The sequenced sample consisted of peripheral blood. All receptors derive from a human donor in a cohort sampled during active COVID-19.

The rearrangement links TRBV5-4 to TRBJ2-1; 8 nucleotides agree with TRBD2. Germline V gene sequence: CDR1 SGHNT, CDR2 YYREEE (reference sequence). There are 17 residues in the CDR3. With V trimmed by 5 bases and J by 2 bases, 12 bases remained unmatched. CDR3 DNA sequence: TGTGCCAGCAGTAAAGGGAACCGAGCGGGAGCCTACAATGAGCAGTTCTTC. It encodes CASSKGNRAGAYNEQFF.

For the CDR3, the DNA is TGTGCCACCAGTGATTTGGCCAGGGGGGACACCGGGGAGCTGTTTTTT. Encoded protein: CATSDLARGDTGELFF. This chain connects TRBV24-1 to TRBJ2-2; maybe TRBD1 (7 bases). The V and J ends lost 0 bases and 3 bases respectively, with 10 bases between them. CDR1 and CDR2 from the germline V gene are KGHDR and SFDVKD. The CDR3 sequence is 16 residues long.

The genes are TRBV6-1 and TRBJ2-7; D call uncertain. From germline, CDR1 is MNHNS and CDR2 SASEGT. Trimming left V 2 bases short and J 3 bases short, with 17 bases between. The CDR3 length is 16 residues. The CDR3: CASSEFGELSFYEQYF. As DNA, the CDR3 is TGTGCCAGCAGTGAATTTGGAGAATTAAGCTTCTACGAGCAGTACTTC.

The rearrangement joins TRBV20-1 to TRBJ1-1; D remains ambiguous. V was trimmed by 2 bases and J by 7 bases, leaving 8 bases between them. Germline-derived CDR1 and CDR2 are DFQATT and SNEGSKA (reference sequence). This CDR3 is built from 11 residues. The DNA of the CDR3 is TGCAGTGCTAGACCGGGGTATGAAGCTTTCTTT. Its translation is CSARPGYEAFF.

This clone appeared once. The chain uses TRBV5-4 and TRBJ1-2; D is possibly TRBD1 (5 bases). The CDR3 loop spans 13 amino acids. Germline CDR1 and CDR2: SGHNT and YYREEE (reference sequence). Trimming took 5 bases from V and 4 from J, leaving 12 bases between them. In DNA, the CDR3 is TGTGCCAGCAGTTACGACAGTCTCTATGGCTACACCTTC. Translated, it gives CASSYDSLYGYTF.

V and J are TRBV9 and TRBJ1-1, with D perhaps TRBD1 (6 bases). V was trimmed by 3 bases and J by 6 bases, leaving 6 bases between them. Germline CDR1 and CDR2: SGDLS and YYNGEE. This CDR3 comprises 11 residues. The CDR3 DNA sequence: TGTGCCAGCAGCGCAGGGGCTGAAGCTTTCTTT. Its protein product is CASSAGAEAFF.

This chain connects TRBV27 to TRBJ2-7; TRBD1 is a possible D gene (6 bases). V was shortened by 5 bases and J by 2 bases, with 13 bases between the two germline ends. The CDR3 spans 14 residues. The germline V gene has CDR1 MNHEY and CDR2 SMNVEV (reference sequence). The CDR3 is CASSIGTSAYEQYF. The DNA of the CDR3 is TGTGCCAGCAGTATCGGGACATCGGCCTACGAGCAGTACTTC.

The chain is built from TRBV11-3 and TRBJ1-1; TRBD1 agrees at 7 bases. Germline CDR1 is SGHNT and CDR2 is YENEEA. J was trimmed by 3 bases and V by 5 bases; bases with no gene match: 12. The CDR3 extends over 16 amino acids. CDR3 in amino acids: CASSQGPGQSHTEAFF. CDR3 DNA: TGTGCCAGCAGCCAAGGACCGGGACAGAGCCACACTGAAGCTTTCTTT.

Comments on this clone: Other DNA sequences in this specimen translate into the identical CDR3. The chain employs TRBV27 and TRBJ1-3; tentative D call: TRBD1 (6 bases). The CDR3 runs to 14 residues. Trimming took 3 bases from V and 0 from J, leaving 6 bases between them. Germline V CDR1 and CDR2: MNHEY, SMNVEV (reference sequence). The CDR3 region is CASSLDSSGNTIYF. The CDR3, as DNA: TGTGCCAGCAGTTTGGACAGCTCTGGAAACACCATATATTTT.

CDR3 DNA: TGTGCCAGTAGTAATGGGGGGGCGCTATGGAACACTGAAGCTTTCTTT. Translation: CASSNGGALWNTEAFF. This chain uses TRBV19 with TRBJ1-1, with TRBD1 as a possible D gene (6 bases). The CDR3 loop spans 16 amino acids. In germline, CDR1 is LNHDA, CDR2 SQIVND (reference sequence). The V and J ends lost 4 bases and 1 base respectively, with 16 bases between them.

This chain connects TRBV18 to TRBJ1-1; no firm D call. This CDR3 is built from 14 residues. Trimming pared 3 bases from V and 1 base from J, leaving 9 bases between. In germline, CDR1 is KGHSH, CDR2 LQKENI. The CDR3 DNA reads TGTGCCAGCTCACCCCATCCAGGGAACACTGAAGCTTTCTTT. It is translated as CASSPHPGNTEAFF.

A single count supports this clone. The V and J genes are TRBV6-1 and TRBJ2-3, with 14 bases that match TRBD2. The CDR3 runs to 16 residues. The trim removed 3 bases at V and 3 bases at J, leaving 2 bases unmatched. The V gene's germline CDR1 is MNHNS and CDR2 SASEGT. CDR3 loop: CASSETSGGATDTQYF. The CDR3 bases are TGTGCCAGCAGTGAGACTAGCGGGGGGGCAACAGATACGCAGTATTTT.

This rearrangement joins TRBV7-3 to TRBJ1-1; 10 bases line up with TRBD1. The ends lost 4 bases at V and 5 bases at J; junction bases unmatched: 4. The germline CDR1 and CDR2 sequences are SGHTA and FQGTGA. The CDR3 is 14 residues long. The CDR3 here is CASSSGQGETEAFF. CDR3 bases: TGTGCCAGCAGCTCAGGACAGGGGGAAACTGAAGCTTTCTTT.

This clone was picked up a small number of times. The chain combines TRBV19 with TRBJ1-2, with 10 bases matching TRBD1. The CDR3 runs 15 residues. The trim removed 2 bases at V and 8 bases at J, leaving 8 bases unmatched. Germline CDR1 is LNHDA and CDR2 is SQIVND (reference sequence). The CDR3 nucleotides are TGTGCCAGTAGTATACTTACCGGGACAGGGGACGGCTACACCTTC. Amino acids: CASSILTGTGDGYTF.

V gene TRBV9 combines with J gene TRBJ1-2; 7 positions agree with TRBD1. J lost 5 bases, V lost 3 bases, and 7 bases had no gene match. The CDR3 contains 14 residues. The germline CDR1 and CDR2 sequences are SGDLS and YYNGEE. The CDR3 sequence is CASSGGQLEYGYTF. For the CDR3, the DNA is TGTGCCAGCAGCGGGGGACAGTTAGAATATGGCTACACCTTC.

The chain recombines TRBV4-1 with TRBJ1-1; 9 bases align to TRBD1. The CDR3 has 14 residues. V shed 4 bases and J 6 bases; nucleotides not matched to a gene: 6. CDR1 is MGHRA, CDR2 YSYEKL, per germline. In DNA form, the CDR3 reads TGCGCCAGCAGCCCCCGACAGGGGGTTGCTGAAGCTTTCTTT. Translating gives CASSPRQGVAEAFF.

This sequence joins TRBV7-2 and TRBJ1-5; D gene unclear. With 2 bases removed from V and 3 bases from J, the gap between germline ends came to 11 bases. Germline V CDR1 and CDR2: SGHTA, FQGNSA. CDR3 length equals 15 residues. CDR3 residues: CASSLKTADNQPQHF. CDR3 coding DNA: TGTGCCAGCAGCTTAAAAACAGCGGACAATCAGCCCCAGCATTTT.

V is TRBV29-1 and J is TRBJ1-1; D not resolved. This CDR3 is built from 12 residues. V was shortened by 0 bases and J by 12 bases, with 14 bases between the two germline ends. CDR1 is SQVTM, CDR2 ANQGSEA, per germline. As DNA, the CDR3 is TGCAGCGTTGAAGAATTTAGTAGAGGAACTTTCTTT. Translation gives CSVEEFSRGTFF.

The rearrangement links TRBV18 to TRBJ1-1; TRBD1 agrees at 7 bases. From germline, CDR1 is KGHSH and CDR2 LQKENI. J was trimmed by 3 bases and V by 4 bases; bases with no gene match: 2. The CDR3 length is 13 residues. CDR3 nucleotide sequence: TGTGCCAGCTCACGGGACAGAGACACTGAAGCTTTCTTT. Amino acids: CASSRDRDTEAFF.

The table lists this clone with a count of one. This chain links TRBV2 with TRBJ2-7, with 12 nucleotides matching TRBD2. Germline V gene sequence: CDR1 SNHLY, CDR2 FYNNEI. The V and J ends lost 7 bases and 5 bases, in that order; junction bases with no gene match: 9. CDR3 length: 15 residues. The CDR3 DNA reads TGTGCCAGCACCGTCAGGACTAGCGGGGTTAACGAGCAGTACTTC. Its protein product is CASTVRTSGVNEQYF.

The chain links TRBV7-3 to TRBJ2-2, with unresolved D. CDR1 and CDR2 (germline): SGHTA, FQGTGA. V dropped 3 bases and J dropped 6 bases, with 5 bases sitting between them. The CDR3 spans 12 residues. The CDR3 DNA is TGTGCCAGCAGCTTTGGCTCCGGGGAGCTGTTTTTT. Encoded protein: CASSFGSGELFF.

This rearrangement joins TRBV6-5 to TRBJ1-6; D is unclear. This CDR3 is 15 amino acids long. V lost 3 bases, J lost 6 bases, and 12 bases lay in between. Germline CDR1 MNHEY, CDR2 SVGAGI. In DNA form, the CDR3 reads TGTGCCAGCAGTTATATGTTGACTGGTAATTCACCCCTCCACTTT. Translation gives CASSYMLTGNSPLHF.

The chain joins TRBV25-1 to TRBJ1-2; D is undetermined. Trimming pared 4 bases from V and 6 bases from J, leaving 18 bases between. CDR3 size: 15 residues. Germline V gene sequence: CDR1 MGHDK, CDR2 SYGVNS. CDR3 amino acids: CASSAPGNLEHGYTF. The CDR3 coding sequence is TGTGCCAGCAGTGCCCCAGGAAACCTCGAACATGGCTACACCTTC.

This rearrangement joins TRBV7-9 to TRBJ2-7, with a tentative D call TRBD2 (6 bases). Trimming removed 5 bases from V and 0 bases from J, with 17 bases in between. Germline V lookup: CDR1 SEHNR, CDR2 FQNEAQ (reference sequence). This CDR3 region has 16 residues. For the CDR3, the DNA is TGTGCCAGCAGCATTGGGACTCGGGCTAGCTCCTACGAGCAGTACTTC. It encodes CASSIGTRASSYEQYF.

The chain carries TRBV5-1 and TRBJ2-1, with 10 nucleotides matching TRBD2. Germline V gene data show CDR1 as SGHRS and CDR2 as YFSETQ. V lost 8 bases, J lost 5 bases, and 7 bases stayed unmatched. The CDR3 has 14 amino acids. The chain's CDR3 is CASSSGGFNNEQFF. The CDR3 DNA is TGCGCCAGTAGTAGCGGGGGGTTTAACAATGAGCAGTTCTTC.

The chain recombines TRBV9 with TRBJ1-2; D not certain. This CDR3 contains 16 residues. V was shortened by 0 bases and J by 7 bases, with 19 bases between the two germline ends. Germline values: CDR1 SGDLS, CDR2 YYNGEE. The CDR3 loop is CASSVVGEAFVRGYTF. The CDR3 DNA follows: TGTGCCAGCAGCGTAGTGGGAGAGGCGTTTGTTCGTGGCTACACCTTC.

The V gene is TRBV6-1, the J gene TRBJ1-2; tentative D call: TRBD1 (5 bases). The length of the CDR3 is 14 residues. V was trimmed by 3 bases and J by 8 bases, leaving 16 bases between them. CDR1 and CDR2 from the germline V gene are MNHNS and SASEGT. DNA for the CDR3: TGTGCCAGCAGTGAGGGGACTCCCGCGAGGGGCTACACCTTC. Its translation is CASSEGTPARGYTF.